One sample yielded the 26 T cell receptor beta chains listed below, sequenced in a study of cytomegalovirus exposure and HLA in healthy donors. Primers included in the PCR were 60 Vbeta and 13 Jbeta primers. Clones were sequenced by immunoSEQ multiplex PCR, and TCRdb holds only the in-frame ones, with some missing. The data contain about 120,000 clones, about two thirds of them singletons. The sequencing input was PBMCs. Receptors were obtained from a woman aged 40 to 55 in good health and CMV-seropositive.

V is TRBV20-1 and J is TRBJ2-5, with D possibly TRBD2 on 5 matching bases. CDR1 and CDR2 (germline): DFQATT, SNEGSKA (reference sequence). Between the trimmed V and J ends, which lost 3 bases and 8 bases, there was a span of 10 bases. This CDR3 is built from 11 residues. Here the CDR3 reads CSASTPGTQYF. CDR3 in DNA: TGCAGTGCTAGTACTCCGGGAACCCAGTACTTC.

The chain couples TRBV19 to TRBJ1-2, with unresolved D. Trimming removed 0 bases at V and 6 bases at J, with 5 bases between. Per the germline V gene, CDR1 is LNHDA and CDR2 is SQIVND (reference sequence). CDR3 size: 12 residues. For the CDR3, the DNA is TGTGCCAGTAGTATAGATACTCATGGCTACACCTTC. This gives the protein CASSIDTHGYTF.

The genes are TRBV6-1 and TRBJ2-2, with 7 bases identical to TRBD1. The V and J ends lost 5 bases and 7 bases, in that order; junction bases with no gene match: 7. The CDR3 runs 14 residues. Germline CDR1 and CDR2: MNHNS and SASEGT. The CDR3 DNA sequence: TGTGCCAGCAGTTTCCCACAGGGGCTCGGGGAGCTGTTTTTT. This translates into CASSFPQGLGELFF.

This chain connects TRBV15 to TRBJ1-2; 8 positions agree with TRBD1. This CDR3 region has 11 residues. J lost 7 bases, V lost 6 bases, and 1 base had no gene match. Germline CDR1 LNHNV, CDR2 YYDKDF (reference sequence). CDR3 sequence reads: CATSDRGGYTF. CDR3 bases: TGTGCCACCAGTGACAGGGGTGGCTACACCTTC. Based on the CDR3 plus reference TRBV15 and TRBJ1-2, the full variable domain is DAMVIQNPRYQVTQFGKPVTLSCSQTLNHNVMYWYQQKSSQAPKLLFHYYDKDFNNEADTPDNFQSRRPNTSFCFLDIRSPGLGDTAMYLCATSDRGGYTFGSGTRLTVV.

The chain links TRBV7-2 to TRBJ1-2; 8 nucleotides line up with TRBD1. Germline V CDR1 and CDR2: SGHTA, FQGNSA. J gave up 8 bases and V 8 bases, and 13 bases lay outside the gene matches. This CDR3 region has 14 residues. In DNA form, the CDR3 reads TGTGCCAGCCAGGGGGCCAACCTTCTGGGGGGCTACACCTTC. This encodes CASQGANLLGGYTF.

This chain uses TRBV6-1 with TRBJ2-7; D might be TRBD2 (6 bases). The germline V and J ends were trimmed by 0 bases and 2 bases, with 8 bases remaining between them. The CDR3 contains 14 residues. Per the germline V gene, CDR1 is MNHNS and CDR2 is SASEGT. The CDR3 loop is CASSEASGPYEQYF. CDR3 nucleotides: TGTGCCAGCAGTGAAGCTAGCGGCCCCTACGAGCAGTACTTC.

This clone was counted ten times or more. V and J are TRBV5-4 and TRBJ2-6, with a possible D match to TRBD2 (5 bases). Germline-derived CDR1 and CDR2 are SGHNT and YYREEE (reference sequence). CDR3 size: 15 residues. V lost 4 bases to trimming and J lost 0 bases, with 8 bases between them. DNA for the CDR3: TGTGCCAGCAGCGGCCGGGACTCTGGGGCCAACGTCCTGACTTTC. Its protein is CASSGRDSGANVLTF.

The DNA of the CDR3 is TGCGCCAGCAGCTGGGACAGGGGTTTGACCGGGGAGCTGTTTTTT. It is translated as CASSWDRGLTGELFF. The chain joins TRBV5-1 to TRBJ2-2; 10 positions agree with TRBD1. The germline V gene encodes CDR1 SGHRS and CDR2 YFSETQ. V gave up 3 bases and J gave up 5 bases; unmatched junction bases: 4. CDR3 length: 15 residues.

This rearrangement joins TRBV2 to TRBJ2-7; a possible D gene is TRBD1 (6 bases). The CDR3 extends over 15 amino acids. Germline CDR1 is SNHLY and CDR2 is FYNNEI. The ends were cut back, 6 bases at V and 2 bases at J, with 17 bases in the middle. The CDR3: CASSLEVGDTYEQYF. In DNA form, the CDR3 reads TGTGCCAGCAGCCTGGAGGTAGGGGACACCTACGAGCAGTACTTC.

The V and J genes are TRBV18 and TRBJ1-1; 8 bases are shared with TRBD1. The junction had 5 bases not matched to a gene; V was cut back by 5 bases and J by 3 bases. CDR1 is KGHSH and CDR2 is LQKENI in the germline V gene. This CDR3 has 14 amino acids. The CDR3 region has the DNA TGTGCCAGCTCAGCGGACAGGGCTTACACTGAAGCTTTCTTT. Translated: CASSADRAYTEAFF.

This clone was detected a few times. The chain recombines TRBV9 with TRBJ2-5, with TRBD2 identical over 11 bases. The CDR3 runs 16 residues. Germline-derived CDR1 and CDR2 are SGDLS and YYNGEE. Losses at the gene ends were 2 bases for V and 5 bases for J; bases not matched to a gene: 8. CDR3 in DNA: TGTGCCAGCAGCGTGGTTAGCGGGGGGGCCGGGGAGACCCAGTACTTC. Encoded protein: CASSVVSGGAGETQYF.

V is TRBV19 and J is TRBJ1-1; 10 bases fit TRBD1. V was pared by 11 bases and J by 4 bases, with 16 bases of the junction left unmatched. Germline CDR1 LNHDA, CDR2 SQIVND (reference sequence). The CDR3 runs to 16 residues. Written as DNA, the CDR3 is TGTGCCGCCCGACAGGGGGCAATGGTGAAGAGCACTGAAGCTTTCTTT. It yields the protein CAARQGAMVKSTEAFF.

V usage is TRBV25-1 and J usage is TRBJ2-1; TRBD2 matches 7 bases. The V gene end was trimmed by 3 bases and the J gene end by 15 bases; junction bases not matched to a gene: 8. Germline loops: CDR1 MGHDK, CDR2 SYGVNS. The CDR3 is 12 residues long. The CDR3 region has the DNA TGTGCCAGCAGTGAGTCCGGGACTATGTTGTTCTTC. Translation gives CASSESGTMLFF.

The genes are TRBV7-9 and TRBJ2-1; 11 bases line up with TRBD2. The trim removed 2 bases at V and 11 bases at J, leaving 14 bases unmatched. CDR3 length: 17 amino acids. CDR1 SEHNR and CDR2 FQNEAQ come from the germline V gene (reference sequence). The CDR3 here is CASSLPSGGPMQVKQFF. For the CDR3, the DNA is TGTGCCAGCAGCTTACCTAGCGGGGGGCCTATGCAGGTAAAGCAGTTCTTC.

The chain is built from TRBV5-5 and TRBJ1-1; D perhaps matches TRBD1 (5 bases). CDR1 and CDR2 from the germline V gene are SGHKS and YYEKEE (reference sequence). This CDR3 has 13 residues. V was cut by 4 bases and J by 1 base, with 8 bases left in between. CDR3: CASSPTGNTEAFF. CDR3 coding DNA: TGTGCCAGCAGCCCTACAGGGAACACTGAAGCTTTCTTT.

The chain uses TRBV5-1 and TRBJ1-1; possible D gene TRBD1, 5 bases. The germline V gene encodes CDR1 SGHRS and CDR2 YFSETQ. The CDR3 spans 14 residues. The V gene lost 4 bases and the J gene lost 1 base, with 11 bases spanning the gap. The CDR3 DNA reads TGCGCCAGCAGCCCGGACGGACAGAACACTGAAGCTTTCTTT. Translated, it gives CASSPDGQNTEAFF.

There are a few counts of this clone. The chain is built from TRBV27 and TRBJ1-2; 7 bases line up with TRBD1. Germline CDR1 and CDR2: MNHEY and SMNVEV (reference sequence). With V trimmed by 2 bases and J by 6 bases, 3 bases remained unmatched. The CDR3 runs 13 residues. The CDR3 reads CASSLRGTDGYTF. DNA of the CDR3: TGTGCCAGCAGTTTACGTGGGACAGATGGCTACACCTTC.

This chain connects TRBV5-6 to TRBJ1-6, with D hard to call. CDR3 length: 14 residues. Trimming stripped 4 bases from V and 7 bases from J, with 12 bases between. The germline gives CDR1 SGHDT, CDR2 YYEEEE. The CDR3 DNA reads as TGTGCCAGCAGCCTACCTATACAGAATTCACCCCTCCACTTT. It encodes CASSLPIQNSPLHF. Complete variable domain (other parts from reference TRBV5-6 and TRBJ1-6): DAGVTQSPTHLIKTRGQQVTLRCSPKSGHDTVSWYQQALGQGPQFIFQYYEEEERQRGNFPDRFSGHQFPNYSSELNVNALLLGDSALYLCASSLPIQNSPLHFGNGTRLTVT.

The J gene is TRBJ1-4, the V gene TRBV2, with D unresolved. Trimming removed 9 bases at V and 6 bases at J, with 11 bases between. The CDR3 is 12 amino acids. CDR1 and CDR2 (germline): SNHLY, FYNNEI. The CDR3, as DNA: TGTGCCAGGGAGGCTTCGGATGAAAAACTGTTTTTT. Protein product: CAREASDEKLFF. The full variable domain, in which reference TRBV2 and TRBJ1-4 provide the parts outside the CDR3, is EPEVTQTPSHQVTQMGQEVILRCVPISNHLYFYWYRQILGQKVEFLVSFYNNEISEKSEIFDDQFSVERPDGSNFTLKIRSTKLEDSAMYFCAREASDEKLFFGSGTQLSVL.

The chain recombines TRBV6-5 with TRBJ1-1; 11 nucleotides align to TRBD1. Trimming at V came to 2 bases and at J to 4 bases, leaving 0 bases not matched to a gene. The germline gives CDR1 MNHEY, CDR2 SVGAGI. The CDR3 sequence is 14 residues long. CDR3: CASSYGTGGTEAFF. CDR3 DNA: TGTGCCAGCAGTTACGGGACAGGGGGCACTGAAGCTTTCTTT.

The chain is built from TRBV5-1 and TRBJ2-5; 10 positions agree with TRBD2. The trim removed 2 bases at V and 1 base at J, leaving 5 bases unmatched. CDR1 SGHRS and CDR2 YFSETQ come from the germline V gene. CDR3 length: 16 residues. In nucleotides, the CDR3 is TGCGCCAGCAGCTTACTACTAGCGGGGACCCAAGAGACCCAGTACTTC. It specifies CASSLLLAGTQETQYF.

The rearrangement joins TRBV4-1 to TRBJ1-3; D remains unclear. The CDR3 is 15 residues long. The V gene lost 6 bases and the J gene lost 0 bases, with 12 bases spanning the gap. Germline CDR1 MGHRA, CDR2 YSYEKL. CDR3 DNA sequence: TGCGCCAGCAGTACCGGGGTGATCTCTGGAAACACCATATATTTT. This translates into CASSTGVISGNTIYF.

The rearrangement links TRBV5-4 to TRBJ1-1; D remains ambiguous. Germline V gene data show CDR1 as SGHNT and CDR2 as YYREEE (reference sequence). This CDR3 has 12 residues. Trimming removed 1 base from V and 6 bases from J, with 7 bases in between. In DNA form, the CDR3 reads TGTGCCAGCAGCTTGAATTTAGCTGAAGCTTTCTTT. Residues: CASSLNLAEAFF.

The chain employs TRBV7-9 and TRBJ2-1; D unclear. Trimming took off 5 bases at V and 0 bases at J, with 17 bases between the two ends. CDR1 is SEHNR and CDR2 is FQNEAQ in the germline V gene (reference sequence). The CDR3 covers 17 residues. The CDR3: CASSPPPQVGSYNEQFF. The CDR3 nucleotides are TGTGCCAGCAGCCCTCCCCCGCAGGTCGGCTCCTACAATGAGCAGTTCTTC.

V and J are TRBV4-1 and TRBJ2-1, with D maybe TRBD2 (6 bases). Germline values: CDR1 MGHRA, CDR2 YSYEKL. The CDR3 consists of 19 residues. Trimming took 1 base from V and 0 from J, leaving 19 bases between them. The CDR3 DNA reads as TGCGCCAGCAGCCAAGGGAATTTGCTAGCGAGGTTCTCCTACAATGAGCAGTTCTTC. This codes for CASSQGNLLARFSYNEQFF.

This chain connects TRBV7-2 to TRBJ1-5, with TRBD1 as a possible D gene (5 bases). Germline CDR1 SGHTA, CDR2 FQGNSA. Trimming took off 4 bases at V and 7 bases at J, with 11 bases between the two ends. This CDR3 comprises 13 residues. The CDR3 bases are TGTGCCAGCAGCTCTCAGGGTATCCAGCCCCAGCATTTT. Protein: CASSSQGIQPQHF.